These T cell receptor beta chains were read from a single sample in a study of blood T cell repertoires in COVID-19. Assay: immunoSEQ multiplex PCR; the TCRdb copy retains only in-frame clones and omits some. Among about 350,000 clones, 75% to 90% were seen once, and the ten largest hold roughly 7.1%. The specimen was peripheral blood. These receptor sequences come from an older woman with COVID-19, enrolled during active disease. The CDR3 runs from the conserved cysteine through the conserved F or W. The order of the fields is D gene, V gene, J gene, CDR3 length, clone size, CDR3 protein, CDR3 DNA. A D gene is named only where the DNA matches it firmly. For some rows the clone size is stated as once, few or many, or as a class when expanded; others skip it.

D: TRBD2
V: TRBV6-2/TRBV6-3
J: TRBJ2-1
length: 17
size: -
CDR3: CASSYSIAGGSYNEQFF
DNA: TGTGCCAGCAGTTACTCGATAGCGGGGGGGTCCTACAATGAGCAGTTCTTC

D: TRBD1
V: TRBV2
J: TRBJ1-1
length: 12
size: -
CDR3: CASSEQGTEAFF
DNA: TGTGCCAGCAGCGAACAGGGGACTGAAGCTTTCTTT

D: -
V: TRBV29-1
J: TRBJ1-2
length: 12
size: -
CDR3: CSVVQGERGYTF
DNA: TGCAGCGTTGTACAGGGCGAGCGTGGCTACACCTTC

D: TRBD2
V: TRBV9
J: TRBJ2-2
length: 18
size: -
CDR3: CASSSSLAGGLGTGELFF
DNA: TGTGCCAGCAGCTCAAGCCTAGCGGGGGGGCTAGGAACCGGGGAGCTGTTTTTT

D: TRBD1
V: TRBV30
J: TRBJ1-5
length: 13
size: -
CDR3: CAWRGQGNQPQHF
DNA: TGTGCCTGGAGGGGACAGGGCAATCAGCCCCAGCATTTT

D: -
V: TRBV27
J: TRBJ1-6
length: 9
size: -
CDR3: CASTVPLHF
DNA: TGTGCCAGCACCGTGCCCCTCCACTTT

D: -
V: TRBV4-1
J: TRBJ1-2
length: 15
size: -
CDR3: CASSQTGEGNYGYTF
DNA: TGCGCCAGCAGCCAAACAGGCGAAGGTAACTATGGCTACACCTTC

D: -
V: TRBV19
J: TRBJ1-6
length: 14
size: -
CDR3: CASSIGGDNSPLHF
DNA: TGTGCCAGTAGTATTGGGGGGGATAATTCACCCCTCCACTTT

D: -
V: TRBV27
J: TRBJ2-7
length: 14
size: -
CDR3: CASRRGSPSYEQYF
DNA: TGTGCCAGCAGGAGGGGGTCCCCCTCCTACGAGCAGTACTTC

D: -
V: TRBV2
J: TRBJ2-5
length: 15
size: -
CDR3: CASSDVGGQLETQYF
DNA: TGTGCCAGCAGTGACGTGGGGGGTCAGCTGGAGACCCAGTACTTC

D: -
V: TRBV29-1
J: TRBJ2-7
length: 13
size: once
CDR3: CSAQGREPYEQYF
DNA: TGCAGCGCCCAGGGGAGGGAGCCCTACGAGCAGTACTTC

D: -
V: TRBV21-1
J: TRBJ2-5
length: 11
size: -
CDR3: CASDKGETQYF
DNA: TGTGCCAGCGACAAGGGGGAGACCCAGTACTTC

D: -
V: TRBV5-4
J: TRBJ1-3
length: 12
size: -
CDR3: CASSPSGNTIYF
DNA: TGTGCCAGCAGCCCCTCGGGAAACACCATATATTTT

D: -
V: TRBV2
J: TRBJ2-5
length: 14
size: -
CDR3: CASSDYRLQETQYF
DNA: TGTGCCAGCAGTGACTACAGGTTACAAGAGACCCAGTACTTC

D: -
V: TRBV2
J: TRBJ2-5
length: 14
size: -
CDR3: CASSPTPTGETQYF
DNA: TGTGCCAGCAGTCCAACTCCGACCGGGGAGACCCAGTACTTC

D: TRBD1
V: TRBV29-1
J: TRBJ1-2
length: 13
size: -
CDR3: CSVEGTGPNGYTF
DNA: TGCAGCGTTGAAGGGACAGGTCCAAATGGCTACACCTTC

D: -
V: TRBV18
J: TRBJ2-5
length: 14
size: -
CDR3: CASSPTGGGETQYF
DNA: TGTGCCAGCTCACCTACGGGGGGCGGAGAGACCCAGTACTTC

D: -
V: TRBV18
J: TRBJ2-5
length: 16
size: -
CDR3: CASSRLPTGSGETQYF
DNA: TGTGCCAGCTCACGACTCCCCACAGGGTCGGGGGAGACCCAGTACTTC

D: TRBD1
V: TRBV9
J: TRBJ2-5
length: 16
size: -
CDR3: CASSFSGDRGRETQYF
DNA: TGTGCCAGCAGCTTCTCGGGGGACAGGGGGAGAGAGACCCAGTACTTC

D: -
V: TRBV5-1
J: TRBJ1-1
length: 15
size: -
CDR3: CASSLDLGSFTEAFF
DNA: TGCGCCAGCAGCTTGGACCTCGGGTCCTTCACTGAAGCTTTCTTT

D: TRBD1
V: TRBV7-6
J: TRBJ1-2
length: 14
size: -
CDR3: CASSRGQGGYGYTF
DNA: TGTGCCAGCAGTCGGGGACAGGGCGGCTATGGCTACACCTTC